These 10 T cell receptor beta chains were sequenced from one sample in a study of blood T cell repertoires in COVID-19. Profiled with immunoSEQ multiplex PCR; TCRdb holds only in-frame clones, not every one. The sample yields some 300,000 clones, roughly 90% seen once. The sequencing input was PBMCs or T cells enriched from blood (not recorded which). The receptor source for this set is a woman in her 50s who had been exposed to COVID-19.

The chain uses TRBV19 and TRBJ2-5; 9 nucleotides agree with TRBD2. This CDR3 has 15 residues. V lost 4 bases, J lost 5 bases, and 8 bases stayed unmatched. The germline V gene encodes CDR1 LNHDA and CDR2 SQIVND (reference sequence). The CDR3 reads CASSKISGGEETQYF. The CDR3 DNA reads as TGTGCCAGTAGTAAAATTAGCGGGGGTGAGGAGACCCAGTACTTC.

This clone was seen once. V usage is TRBV7-8 and J usage is TRBJ2-7; the match to TRBD1 covers 9 bases. Losses at the gene ends were 5 bases for V and 5 bases for J; bases not matched to a gene: 4. CDR1 is SGHVS, CDR2 FQNEAQ, per germline. The CDR3 contains 13 residues. The CDR3 bases are TGTGCCAGCAGCGCCGGGACAGGGAACGAGCAGTACTTC. Protein: CASSAGTGNEQYF.

The V call is TRBV28, the J call TRBJ2-7; 11 bases are a match to TRBD2. CDR3 size: 13 residues. The J segment lost 4 bases and the V segment lost 6 bases, leaving 2 bases of the junction unmatched. CDR1 MDHEN and CDR2 SYDVKM come from the germline V gene. The CDR3 here is CASRLAGAYEQYF. CDR3 sequence (DNA): TGTGCCAGCAGACTAGCGGGGGCTTACGAGCAGTACTTC.

The chain joins TRBV7-2 to TRBJ1-4, with a tentative D call TRBD1 (5 bases). V was clipped by 5 bases and J by 4 bases, with 11 bases between them. The CDR3 contains 14 residues. Germline CDR1 and CDR2: SGHTA and FQGNSA. The DNA of the CDR3 is TGTGCCAGCAGCCGTACAGGAGATAATGAAAAACTGTTTTTT. Amino acid sequence: CASSRTGDNEKLFF.

For this clone: The same CDR3 is also encoded by other DNA sequences in this sample. The chain is built from TRBV7-9 and TRBJ2-2, with D unresolved. Deletions cut 5 bases from V and 5 bases from J, with 6 bases between. The CDR3 runs to 12 residues. Germline V gene sequence: CDR1 SEHNR, CDR2 FQNEAQ (reference sequence). Written as DNA, the CDR3 is TGTGCCAGCAGCCTAACTACCGGGGAGCTGTTTTTT. It yields the protein CASSLTTGELFF.

The CDR3 here is CASSFGTGDNSPLHF. DNA of the CDR3: TGTGCCAGCAGTTTCGGGACAGGCGATAATTCACCCCTCCACTTT. The chain recombines TRBV6-5 with TRBJ1-6; the match to TRBD1 covers 8 bases. CDR1 is MNHEY, CDR2 SVGAGI, per germline. The CDR3 is 15 amino acids. The V and J ends lost 4 bases and 5 bases, in that order; junction bases with no gene match: 4.

The CDR3 coding sequence is TGTGCCAGCAGCGCAGAGAAGGGAGCTGAAAAACTGTTTTTT. Encoded protein: CASSAEKGAEKLFF. The chain links TRBV7-9 to TRBJ1-4, with unresolved D. This CDR3 comprises 14 residues. Deletions cut 5 bases from V and 7 bases from J, with 14 bases between. CDR1 is SEHNR, CDR2 FQNEAQ, per germline (reference sequence).

The genes are TRBV11-2 and TRBJ2-7; no reliable D call. The CDR3 loop spans 13 amino acids. Between the trimmed V and J ends, which lost 5 bases and 4 bases, there was a span of 12 bases. In germline, CDR1 is SGHAT, CDR2 FQNNGV. In DNA, the CDR3 is TGTGCCAGCAGCCTAAGTGCTTTTTACGAGCAGTACTTC. Its translation is CASSLSAFYEQYF.

J is TRBJ1-6 and V is TRBV29-1; no clear D. Germline V gene data show CDR1 as SQVTM and CDR2 as ANQGSEA. The CDR3 runs 9 residues. Trimming pared 8 bases from V and 8 bases from J, leaving 4 bases between. DNA of the CDR3: TGCAGCTTCGATTCACCCCTCCACTTT. This sequence encodes CSFDSPLHF.

This chain links TRBV28 with TRBJ1-3, with D possibly matching TRBD1 (6 bases). The ends were cut back, 8 bases at V and 4 bases at J, with 21 bases in the middle. The germline V gene encodes CDR1 MDHEN and CDR2 SYDVKM. This CDR3 region has 16 residues. The chain's CDR3 is CASGWGGGKSGNTIYF. Here the CDR3 DNA reads TGTGCCAGCGGATGGGGAGGGGGAAAATCCGGAAACACCATATATTTT. The entire variable domain, with the rest obtained from reference TRBV28 and TRBJ1-3, is as follows: DVKVTQSSRYLVKRTGEKVFLECVQDMDHENMFWYRQDPGLGLRLIYFSYDVKMKEKGDIPEGYSVSREKKERFSLILESASTNQTSMYLCASGWGGGKSGNTIYFGEGSWLTVV.